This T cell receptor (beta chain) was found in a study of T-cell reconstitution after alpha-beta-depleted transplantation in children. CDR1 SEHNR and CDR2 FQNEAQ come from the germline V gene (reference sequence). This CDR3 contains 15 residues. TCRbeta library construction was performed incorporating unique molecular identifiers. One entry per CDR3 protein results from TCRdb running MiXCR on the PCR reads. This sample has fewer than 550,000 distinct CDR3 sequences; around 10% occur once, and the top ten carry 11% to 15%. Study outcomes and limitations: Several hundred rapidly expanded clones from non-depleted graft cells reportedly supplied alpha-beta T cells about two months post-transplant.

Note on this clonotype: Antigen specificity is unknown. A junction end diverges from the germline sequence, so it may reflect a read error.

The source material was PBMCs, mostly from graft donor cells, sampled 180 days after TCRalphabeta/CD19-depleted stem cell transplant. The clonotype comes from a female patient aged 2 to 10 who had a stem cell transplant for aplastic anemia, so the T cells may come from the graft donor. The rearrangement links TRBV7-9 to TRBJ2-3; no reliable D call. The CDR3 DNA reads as TGTGCCAGCAGCTTAGTAGCCAGAGGCACATATACGCAGTATTTT. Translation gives CASSLVARGTYTQYF.